Below are 21 T cell receptor beta chains sequenced from a single sample in a study of CD8 T cells in Susac syndrome. The RNA, about 0.45 to 1 ug, was put through reverse transcription using random hexamers. One entry per CDR3 protein, called by TCRdb with MiXCR from the immunoSEQ multiplex PCR reads. The data show more than 80,000 distinct CDR3 sequences, roughly 95% seen once. Sample: CD8+ T cells from PBMCs. These receptors all stem from a human donor with Susac syndrome.

The J gene is TRBJ1-5, the V gene TRBV27, with a tentative D call TRBD1 (6 bases). The CDR3 sequence is 14 residues long. From germline, CDR1 is MNHEY and CDR2 SMNVEV (reference sequence). Trimming took off 6 bases at V and 2 bases at J, with 11 bases between the two ends. CDR3 sequence: CASRLRGGNQPQHF. CDR3 nucleotide sequence: TGTGCCAGCAGGCTCAGGGGCGGCAATCAGCCCCAGCATTTT.

The rearrangement joins TRBV15 to TRBJ2-6; D might be TRBD1 or TRBD2, each matching 5 bases. Germline V gene lookup returns CDR1 LNHNV and CDR2 YYDKDF (reference sequence). The CDR3 has 13 residues. Trimming shortened V by 4 bases and J by 9 bases, and 10 bases separated the two germline ends. CDR3 sequence reads: CATSTGTLNVLTF. CDR3 nucleotide sequence: TGTGCCACCAGCACCGGGACCCTCAACGTCCTGACTTTC.

V and J are TRBV4-1 and TRBJ2-1; TRBD1 is a possible D gene (5 bases). V lost 4 bases to trimming and J lost 0 bases, with 7 bases between them. The V gene's germline CDR1 is MGHRA and CDR2 YSYEKL. The CDR3 length is 14 residues. Here the CDR3 reads CASSPDTSYNEQFF. DNA of the CDR3: TGCGCCAGCAGCCCGGACACCTCCTACAATGAGCAGTTCTTC.

The CDR3 DNA follows: TGTGCCAGTAGTACGGCAGGGGGGATGAACACTGAAGCTTTCTTT. It is translated as CASSTAGGMNTEAFF. The rearrangement links TRBV19 to TRBJ1-1, with 7 bases lining up with TRBD1. The germline V gene encodes CDR1 LNHDA and CDR2 SQIVND (reference sequence). The junction had 5 bases not matched to a gene; V was cut back by 4 bases and J by 0 bases. The CDR3 covers 15 residues.

V usage is TRBV2 and J usage is TRBJ1-5; D gene uncertain. Germline loops: CDR1 SNHLY, CDR2 FYNNEI. Trimming pared 3 bases from V and 7 bases from J, leaving 13 bases between. The CDR3 runs 14 residues. CDR3 in DNA: TGTGCCAGCAGTGACACGGGGTCGAGACAGCCCCAGCATTTT. It specifies CASSDTGSRQPQHF.

The chain employs TRBV20-1 and TRBJ1-1; 8 nucleotides line up with TRBD1. The CDR3 has 12 amino acids. Germline-derived CDR1 and CDR2 are DFQATT and SNEGSKA (reference sequence). The trim removed 6 bases at V and 4 bases at J, leaving 4 bases unmatched. The CDR3 loop reads CSATTGGTEAFF. The CDR3 DNA reads as TGCAGTGCCACTACAGGGGGCACTGAAGCTTTCTTT.

The rearrangement joins TRBV2 to TRBJ1-1; TRBD1 matches at 7 bases. V gave up 11 bases and J gave up 11 bases; unmatched junction bases: 17. CDR1 and CDR2 from the germline V gene are SNHLY and FYNNEI. The CDR3 length is 13 residues. CDR3 amino acids: CAAWDSDSLGAFF. Here the CDR3 DNA reads TGTGCCGCGTGGGACAGTGACTCCCTCGGGGCTTTCTTT.

J is TRBJ2-1 and V is TRBV20-1; D is uncertain. Germline V gives CDR1 DFQATT, CDR2 SNEGSKA (reference sequence). V shed 6 bases and J shed 9 bases, with 24 bases lying between them. The CDR3 has 15 amino acids. The CDR3 loop is CSAHSLLRAVGEQFF. CDR3 nucleotides: TGCAGTGCCCATAGCCTCCTCCGGGCCGTAGGTGAGCAGTTCTTC.

In its sample, this clonotype was seen once. The chain recombines TRBV4-1 with TRBJ2-6; maybe TRBD2 (5 bases). The CDR3 is made up of 16 amino acids. V shed 1 base and J shed 2 bases, with 9 bases lying between them. Looked up from germline, CDR1 is MGHRA and CDR2 is YSYEKL. The CDR3 DNA follows: TGCGCCAGCAGCCAAGCGACGGGGACTGGGGCCAACGTCCTGACTTTC. This gives the protein CASSQATGTGANVLTF.

The chain has TRBV28 and TRBJ1-2; TRBD1 matches 11 bases. The length of the CDR3 is 15 residues. Germline CDR1 and CDR2: MDHEN and SYDVKM. The V and J ends lost 8 bases and 4 bases, in that order; junction bases with no gene match: 9. The CDR3 region has the DNA TGTGCCAGCGGCCCCGGGACAGGGGGTAGCTATGGCTACACCTTC. Translated, it gives CASGPGTGGSYGYTF.

The genes are TRBV6-5 and TRBJ1-2; D ambiguous. The CDR3 sequence is 14 residues long. Trimming cost V 6 bases and J 0 bases, with 11 bases left between them. The germline CDR1 and CDR2 sequences are MNHEY and SVGAGI. The CDR3 DNA reads TGTGCCAGCAGGACCGGGGAAGCTAACTATGGCTACACCTTC. This codes for CASRTGEANYGYTF.

The J gene is TRBJ1-5, the V gene TRBV9; no clear D gene. With 0 bases removed from V and 5 bases from J, the gap between germline ends came to 12 bases. The CDR3 is made up of 15 amino acids. The germline V gene encodes CDR1 SGDLS and CDR2 YYNGEE. The CDR3 loop reads CASSVGTGNHQPQHF. The CDR3, as DNA: TGTGCCAGCAGCGTAGGGACTGGGAACCATCAGCCCCAGCATTTT.

The count of this clonotype is one. This chain links TRBV18 with TRBJ2-7; 8 nucleotides agree with TRBD1. The V segment lost 2 bases and the J segment 2 bases; nucleotides outside the gene matches: 2. CDR1 and CDR2 (germline): KGHSH, LQKENI. CDR3 length: 14 amino acids. The chain's CDR3 is CASSPETGAYEQYF. DNA for the CDR3: TGTGCCAGCTCACCAGAGACAGGGGCCTACGAGCAGTACTTC. The complete variable domain, with remaining parts taken from reference TRBV18 and TRBJ2-7, reads NAGVMQNPRHLVRRRGQEARLRCSPMKGHSHVYWYRQLPEEGLKFMVYLQKENIIDESGMPKERFSAEFPKEGPSILRIQQVVRGDSAAYFCASSPETGAYEQYFGPGTRLTVT.

V gene TRBV14 combines with J gene TRBJ2-5; D is perhaps TRBD1 (5 bases). Germline V lookup: CDR1 SGHDN, CDR2 FVKESK. The CDR3 spans 15 residues. V was clipped by 1 base and J by 2 bases, with 11 bases between them. CDR3 in amino acids: CASSQGQGVQETQYF. In DNA form, the CDR3 reads TGTGCCAGCAGCCAAGGGCAGGGCGTTCAAGAGACCCAGTACTTC.

The V and J genes are TRBV9 and TRBJ2-5; 7 bases fit TRBD2. V lost 3 bases to trimming and J lost 2 bases; unmatched junction nucleotides: 4. There are 14 residues in the CDR3. Germline CDR1 is SGDLS and CDR2 is YYNGEE. In nucleotides, the CDR3 is TGTGCCAGCAGCGGGGCGGGGGTTCAAGAGACCCAGTACTTC. Protein product: CASSGAGVQETQYF. The complete variable domain, with remaining parts taken from reference TRBV9 and TRBJ2-5, reads DSGVTQTPKHLITATGQRVTLRCSPRSGDLSVYWYQQSLDQGLQFLIQYYNGEERAKGNILERFSAQQFPDLHSELNLSSLELGDSALYFCASSGAGVQETQYFGPGTRLLVL.

J is TRBJ2-7 and V is TRBV7-8; no clear D gene. CDR1 is SGHVS and CDR2 is FQNEAQ in the germline V gene. With 1 base removed from V and 1 base from J, the gap between germline ends came to 5 bases. The CDR3 has 13 amino acids. CDR3 DNA: TGTGCCAGCAGCTTAGAAGTTTCCTACGAGCAGTACTTC. Translated: CASSLEVSYEQYF.

V is TRBV7-6 and J is TRBJ1-6; 9 bases map to TRBD1. The CDR3 loop spans 15 amino acids. V was clipped by 5 bases and J by 10 bases; unmatched bases: 9. Germline CDR1 is SGHVS and CDR2 is FNYEAQ. The CDR3, as DNA: TGTGCCAGCAGCGCCGGGACAGGGCGGTGGTCACCCCTCCACTTT. Protein: CASSAGTGRWSPLHF.

The chain uses TRBV20-1 and TRBJ1-1; D gene unclear. V lost 6 bases to trimming and J lost 0 bases, with 11 bases between them. Per the germline V gene, CDR1 is DFQATT and CDR2 is SNEGSKA (reference sequence). CDR3 size: 13 residues. CDR3 sequence reads: CSAPDGMNTEAFF. The DNA for the CDR3 is TGCAGTGCCCCGGACGGTATGAACACTGAAGCTTTCTTT.

J is TRBJ1-1 and V is TRBV7-8, with D uncertain. From germline, CDR1 is SGHVS and CDR2 FQNEAQ. Trimming shortened V by 1 base and J by 10 bases, and 10 bases separated the two germline ends. The length of the CDR3 is 12 residues. This CDR3 reads CASSLGALGAFF. CDR3 coding DNA: TGTGCCAGCAGCTTAGGGGCCTTAGGAGCTTTCTTT.

The gene calls are TRBV12-3 or TRBV12-4 and TRBJ2-3; D is perhaps TRBD2 (7 bases). Trimming took 5 bases from V and 7 from J, leaving 13 bases between them. This CDR3 contains 13 residues. The CDR3 bases are TGTGCCAGCAGTCCGGGGGGCGGAAATACGCAGTATTTT. Protein product: CASSPGGGNTQYF.

This chain links TRBV6-1 with TRBJ1-3; D not resolved. This CDR3 contains 16 residues. Per the germline V gene, CDR1 is MNHNS and CDR2 is SASEGT. Deletions cut 4 bases from V and 0 bases from J, with 13 bases between. In DNA form, the CDR3 reads TGTGCCAGCAGTGCCTACCTCCAGAACTCTGGAAACACCATATATTTT. Protein product: CASSAYLQNSGNTIYF.